Included here is one T cell receptor beta chain sequence, with context. The CDR3 runs 12 residues. Trimming shortened V by 3 bases and J by 11 bases, and 11 bases separated the two germline ends. CDR1 is SGHKS, CDR2 YYEKEE, per germline (reference sequence). These data originate in a study of blood T cell repertoires in COVID-19. Measured with immunoSEQ multiplex PCR; TCRdb has only the in-frame clones, and not every one. Among about 240,000 clones listed, more than 75% were seen once. V usage is TRBV5-5 and J usage is TRBJ2-2, with D tentatively TRBD1 (6 bases). The material sequenced was peripheral blood. The sequence was obtained from a woman aged 80 or older with COVID-19, enrolled during active disease. The CDR3 sequence is CASSSTGYELFF. CDR3 nucleotides: TGTGCCAGCAGCTCAACAGGGTATGAGCTGTTTTTT.